These T cell receptor beta chains were read from a single sample in a study of monozygotic twins with inflammatory bowel disease. TCRdb derives one entry per CDR3 protein from the 5' RACE reads, leaving out DNA. This repertoire includes more than 300,000 distinct CDR3 sequences. Sequencing input: blood. These receptors were taken from a human donor with ulcerative colitis or Crohn's disease, or a healthy co-twin of an affected twin (not recorded which). Each CDR3 is given with its conserved first and last residue. Fields, in order: V gene, J gene, CDR3 protein.

V gene: TRBV20-1; J gene: TRBJ2-4; CDR3 protein: CSARGASGGLQGIQYF
V gene: TRBV6-6; J gene: TRBJ2-3; CDR3 protein: CASSYSPADTQYF
V gene: TRBV20-1; J gene: TRBJ2-7; CDR3 protein: CSVQDPGQGNSYEQYF
V gene: TRBV5-1; J gene: TRBJ1-5; CDR3 protein: CASSFGGRDSNQPQHF
V gene: TRBV7-3; J gene: TRBJ1-1; CDR3 protein: CASSPRHGITEAFF
V gene: TRBV5-1; J gene: TRBJ1-5; CDR3 protein: CASSSGDPHQPQHF
V gene: TRBV24-1; J gene: TRBJ2-1; CDR3 protein: CATSDSGTRTPNEQFF
V gene: TRBV19; J gene: TRBJ2-1; CDR3 protein: CASSNRRETGGGEQFF
V gene: TRBV5-1; J gene: TRBJ2-3; CDR3 protein: CASSLTSGADTQYF
V gene: TRBV5-1; J gene: TRBJ1-1; CDR3 protein: CASSSDDRNTEAFF
V gene: TRBV24-1; J gene: TRBJ2-3; CDR3 protein: CATSDRRGGADTQYF
V gene: TRBV29-1; J gene: TRBJ2-4; CDR3 protein: CSVEGGDENIQYF
V gene: TRBV21-1; J gene: TRBJ2-7; CDR3 protein: CASSKSGTGRAYEQYF
V gene: TRBV12-5; J gene: TRBJ2-5; CDR3 protein: CASGLPTEETQYF
V gene: TRBV29-1; J gene: TRBJ2-5; CDR3 protein: CSGATLAGEETQYF
V gene: TRBV12-3/TRBV12-4; J gene: TRBJ2-5; CDR3 protein: CASSPRRDQQETQYF
V gene: TRBV29-1; J gene: TRBJ2-7; CDR3 protein: CSVEGPGQNNYEQYF
V gene: TRBV12-3/TRBV12-4; J gene: TRBJ2-7; CDR3 protein: CASSLAFRFAYEQYF
V gene: TRBV12-3/TRBV12-4; J gene: TRBJ1-2; CDR3 protein: CASSLGGNPVPYGYTF
V gene: TRBV10-3; J gene: TRBJ2-7; CDR3 protein: CAISEREYEQYF
V gene: TRBV6-8; J gene: TRBJ1-5; CDR3 protein: CASFRVNQPQHF
V gene: TRBV9; J gene: TRBJ2-2; CDR3 protein: CASSVAGRRNTGELFF
V gene: TRBV28; J gene: TRBJ1-1; CDR3 protein: CASSSQGFTEAFF
V gene: TRBV7-2; J gene: TRBJ2-3; CDR3 protein: CASSLGTGGTTDTQYF
V gene: TRBV7-3; J gene: TRBJ2-6; CDR3 protein: CASSPNLNSGANVLTF
V gene: TRBV7-6; J gene: TRBJ2-5; CDR3 protein: CASSLVSGYRETQYF
V gene: TRBV5-1; J gene: TRBJ2-1; CDR3 protein: CASSLAAGVSYNEQFF
V gene: TRBV19; J gene: TRBJ2-3; CDR3 protein: CASTEGTGTDTQYF
V gene: TRBV29-1; J gene: TRBJ2-1; CDR3 protein: CSVRQGGYNEQFF
V gene: TRBV4-1; J gene: TRBJ1-6; CDR3 protein: CASSQGRDRSNSPLHF
V gene: TRBV18; J gene: TRBJ2-7; CDR3 protein: CASSQQGVAYEQYF
V gene: TRBV18; J gene: TRBJ2-7; CDR3 protein: CASSPGQATGGEQYF
V gene: TRBV6-1; J gene: TRBJ2-3; CDR3 protein: CAVQLGIVLQDTQYF